A single sample gave rise to the 31 T cell receptor beta chains below, sequenced in a study of blood T cell repertoires in COVID-19. The repertoire was sequenced with immunoSEQ multiplex PCR; TCRdb's copy has only in-frame clones and lacks some. The sample lists over 200,000 clones, roughly 90% occurring once. The material sequenced was PBMCs or T cells enriched from blood (not recorded which). These receptors all stem from a woman in her 30s with acute COVID-19.

V gene TRBV6-5 combines with J gene TRBJ2-7; possible D gene TRBD2, 5 bases. In germline, CDR1 is MNHEY, CDR2 SVGAGI. The CDR3 is made up of 14 amino acids. V was clipped by 4 bases and J by 0 bases, with 10 bases between them. Written as DNA, the CDR3 is TGTGCCAGCAGTTCCGGGGTGAGCTCCTACGAGCAGTACTTC. It encodes CASSSGVSSYEQYF.

The chain employs TRBV18 and TRBJ1-6; 7 nucleotides agree with TRBD1. V shed 0 bases, J shed 9 bases, and the junction held 8 bases outside the gene matches. The CDR3 covers 16 residues. CDR1 is KGHSH, CDR2 LQKENI, per germline. The CDR3 region has the DNA TGTGCCAGCTCACCACCTACTGGAGGGGGCAGTTCACCCCTCCACTTT. Amino acid sequence: CASSPPTGGGSSPLHF. Based on the CDR3 plus reference TRBV18 and TRBJ1-6, the full variable domain is NAGVMQNPRHLVRRRGQEARLRCSPMKGHSHVYWYRQLPEEGLKFMVYLQKENIIDESGMPKERFSAEFPKEGPSILRIQQVVRGDSAAYFCASSPPTGGGSSPLHFGNGTRLTVT.

The chain has TRBV7-2 and TRBJ1-1, with D possibly TRBD1 on 5 matching bases. This CDR3 is built from 13 residues. Trimming removed 5 bases at V and 1 base at J, with 8 bases between. Germline lookup yields CDR1 SGHTA and CDR2 FQGNSA. CDR3: CASSIQGNTEAFF. The DNA for the CDR3 is TGTGCCAGCAGCATCCAGGGGAACACTGAAGCTTTCTTT.

The chain carries TRBV25-1 and TRBJ2-5, with 7 bases identical to TRBD1. Germline CDR1 reads MGHDK; CDR2 reads SYGVNS. Trimming took 3 bases from V and 1 from J; bases not matched to a gene: 5. The length of the CDR3 is 15 residues. The chain's CDR3 is CASSDSGTAQETQYF. CDR3 nucleotide sequence: TGTGCCAGCAGTGATTCCGGGACAGCCCAAGAGACCCAGTACTTC.

In DNA form, the CDR3 reads TGCGCCAGCAGCTTGGCAGGGGCGGGCTCCTACGAGCAGTACTTC. Translated: CASSLAGAGSYEQYF. The genes are TRBV5-1 and TRBJ2-7, with a possible D match to TRBD1 (6 bases). CDR1 and CDR2 from the germline V gene are SGHRS and YFSETQ. The V and J ends lost 0 bases and 0 bases respectively, with 10 bases between them. This CDR3 comprises 15 residues.

V usage is TRBV6-5 and J usage is TRBJ1-1, with TRBD1 matching 7 bases. V shed 5 bases and J 1 base; nucleotides not matched to a gene: 7. The CDR3 is made up of 15 amino acids. Germline CDR1 is MNHEY and CDR2 is SVGAGI. CDR3 sequence reads: CASSPQGGGNTEAFF. Here the CDR3 DNA reads TGTGCCAGCAGTCCCCAGGGGGGCGGGAACACTGAAGCTTTCTTT.

This chain uses TRBV7-2 with TRBJ1-6, with D perhaps TRBD1 (5 bases). The CDR3 covers 15 residues. Germline CDR1 SGHTA, CDR2 FQGNSA. V dropped 1 base and J dropped 10 bases, with 14 bases sitting between them. The DNA for the CDR3 is TGTGCCAGCAGCTTAGTTGGAAGGGGTTGGTCACCCCTCCACTTT. It is translated as CASSLVGRGWSPLHF.

The chain uses TRBV4-3 and TRBJ2-2; 7 bases line up with TRBD2. The CDR3 length is 16 residues. Germline lookup yields CDR1 LGHNA and CDR2 YSLEER. Trimming took 1 base from V and 1 from J; bases not matched to a gene: 3. CDR3 sequence: CASSQGGGRNTGELFF. CDR3 DNA sequence: TGCGCCAGCAGCCAAGGCGGGGGAAGGAACACCGGGGAGCTGTTTTTT.

The chain recombines TRBV12-3 or TRBV12-4 with TRBJ2-5; a possible D gene is TRBD1 (5 bases). The CDR3 sequence is 12 residues long. With 6 bases removed from V and 4 bases from J, the gap between germline ends came to 9 bases. The DNA of the CDR3 is TGTGCCAGCAGCCCGGACACAGAGACCCAGTACTTC. Its translation: CASSPDTETQYF.

The rearrangement uses TRBV6-2 or TRBV6-3 and TRBJ1-5; D remains ambiguous. In germline, CDR1 is MNHEY, CDR2 SVGEGT. Trimming cost V 2 bases and J 5 bases, with 10 bases left between them. This CDR3 is built from 14 residues. The CDR3, as DNA: TGTGCCAGCAGTTACAACGGCGAGGATCAGCCCCAGCATTTT. Encoded protein: CASSYNGEDQPQHF.

This clone was seen a handful of times. This sequence joins TRBV10-3 and TRBJ1-2; D not certain. The germline V and J ends were trimmed by 7 bases and 5 bases, with 17 bases remaining between them. The CDR3 runs to 14 residues. Germline-derived CDR1 and CDR2 are ENHRY and SYGVKD. The CDR3 coding sequence is TGTGCCATCACTTCCAATCCGAGATATTATGGCTACACCTTC. It encodes CAITSNPRYYGYTF.

This chain connects TRBV7-9 to TRBJ2-1; tentative D call: TRBD1 (5 bases). The V gene's germline CDR1 is SEHNR and CDR2 FQNEAQ (reference sequence). The CDR3 extends over 12 amino acids. With 10 bases removed from V and 4 bases from J, the gap between germline ends came to 11 bases. The CDR3 DNA sequence: TGTGCCACACTGGACACTTACAATGAGCAGTTCTTC. Translation: CATLDTYNEQFF.

This clone has only one observation. The V gene is TRBV19, the J gene TRBJ1-1, with D tentatively TRBD1 (6 bases). V was clipped by 5 bases and J by 2 bases, with 9 bases between them. The CDR3 has 13 amino acids. Germline V gene lookup returns CDR1 LNHDA and CDR2 SQIVND (reference sequence). This CDR3 is CASSQGRNTEAFF. The CDR3 bases are TGTGCCAGTAGTCAGGGGAGAAACACTGAAGCTTTCTTT.

V usage is TRBV19 and J usage is TRBJ2-3; 11 bases align to TRBD2. J lost 2 bases, V lost 4 bases, and 5 bases had no gene match. The germline CDR1 and CDR2 sequences are LNHDA and SQIVND (reference sequence). The CDR3 sequence is 16 residues long. In DNA, the CDR3 is TGTGCCAGTAGTAAATTAGCGGGGGGGCCCACAGATACGCAGTATTTT. Protein product: CASSKLAGGPTDTQYF.

The J gene is TRBJ1-3, the V gene TRBV5-6; D not resolved. This CDR3 comprises 16 residues. Trimming cost V 4 bases and J 2 bases, with 16 bases left between them. CDR1 and CDR2 from the germline V gene are SGHDT and YYEEEE. The CDR3 loop is CASSPYRGRAGNTIYF. The CDR3 coding sequence is TGTGCCAGCAGCCCGTACCGCGGCAGAGCTGGAAACACCATATATTTT.

This chain connects TRBV7-2 to TRBJ1-2, with D perhaps matching TRBD1 (6 bases). V was cut by 5 bases and J by 5 bases, with 24 bases left in between. CDR3 length: 17 residues. Germline loops: CDR1 SGHTA, CDR2 FQGNSA. CDR3 sequence reads: CASSRPAAQQGPYGYTF. CDR3 nucleotide sequence: TGTGCCAGCAGCCGTCCTGCTGCACAACAGGGCCCGTATGGCTACACCTTC.

V and J are TRBV30 and TRBJ1-2, with 9 bases aligning to TRBD1. The CDR3 is made up of 15 amino acids. Germline values: CDR1 GTSNPN, CDR2 SVGIG (reference sequence). V was clipped by 1 base and J by 6 bases; unmatched bases: 9. The CDR3 DNA reads TGTGCCTGGAGTGCCCACCCCGGACAGGGGAATGGCTACACCTTC. Translating gives CAWSAHPGQGNGYTF.

V is TRBV6-5 and J is TRBJ1-5, with a weak D call TRBD1 (6 bases). The CDR3 extends over 13 amino acids. CDR1 is MNHEY, CDR2 SVGAGI, per germline. Trimming took 8 bases from V and 0 from J, leaving 8 bases between them. The CDR3 spells CASRRGSNQPQHF. For the CDR3, the DNA is TGTGCCAGCCGCAGGGGTAGCAATCAGCCCCAGCATTTT.

This clone was detected a few times. The V gene is TRBV27, the J gene TRBJ2-7; D perhaps matches TRBD1 (5 bases). The CDR3 is made up of 13 amino acids. Germline values: CDR1 MNHEY, CDR2 SMNVEV (reference sequence). The V gene lost 4 bases and the J gene lost 2 bases, with 9 bases spanning the gap. DNA for the CDR3: TGTGCCAGCAGTTGGACAAACACCTACGAGCAGTACTTC. Its translation: CASSWTNTYEQYF.

The chain carries TRBV28 and TRBJ1-4; 8 bases line up with TRBD1. Germline-derived CDR1 and CDR2 are MDHEN and SYDVKM. V lost 3 bases, J lost 5 bases, and 20 bases stayed unmatched. The CDR3 is 20 residues long. The CDR3 bases are TGTGCCAGCAGTTTCAGACAGGGGAAGGGTCGATTTTGGGTAAATGAAAAACTGTTTTTT. Translating gives CASSFRQGKGRFWVNEKLFF.

The chain carries TRBV6-2 or TRBV6-3 and TRBJ2-7; 8 positions match TRBD1. Trimming took 4 bases from V and 1 from J; bases not matched to a gene: 12. The CDR3 is 17 amino acids. Looked up from germline, CDR1 is MNHEY and CDR2 is SVGEGT. DNA of the CDR3: TGTGCCAGCAGTTCCGCGGACAGGGCGAAGTTTTCCTACGAGCAGTACTTC. Amino acid sequence: CASSSADRAKFSYEQYF.

The gene calls are TRBV9 and TRBJ1-1, with 12 bases identical to TRBD1. Germline V lookup: CDR1 SGDLS, CDR2 YYNGEE. V shed 1 base, J shed 5 bases, and the junction held 3 bases outside the gene matches. There are 15 residues in the CDR3. The CDR3 sequence is CASSVTGQGATEAFF. CDR3 nucleotide sequence: TGTGCCAGCAGCGTAACGGGACAGGGGGCAACTGAAGCTTTCTTT.

The rearrangement uses TRBV11-1 and TRBJ1-1; no reliable D call. The CDR3 loop spans 13 amino acids. Trimming stripped 8 bases from V and 2 bases from J, with 12 bases between. Germline V gene sequence: CDR1 SGHAT, CDR2 FQDESV (reference sequence). As DNA, the CDR3 is TGTGCCAGCGCGCGCGGTCGTAACACTGAAGCTTTCTTT. Protein sequence: CASARGRNTEAFF.

The chain has TRBV9 and TRBJ1-2; a possible D gene is TRBD1 (5 bases). The V and J ends lost 0 bases and 2 bases respectively, with 8 bases between them. CDR1 is SGDLS and CDR2 is YYNGEE in the germline V gene. The length of the CDR3 is 14 residues. The CDR3 DNA follows: TGTGCCAGCAGCGTAGACGACAGAAACTATGGCTACACCTTC. The encoded protein is CASSVDDRNYGYTF.

The count of this clone is one. The chain couples TRBV4-1 to TRBJ2-1; the D is unclear. Germline CDR1 MGHRA, CDR2 YSYEKL. CDR3 length equals 14 residues. Between the trimmed V and J ends, which lost 1 base and 6 bases, there was a span of 10 bases. The CDR3, as DNA: TGCGCCAGCAGCCAAGTGTCGTCGTTCAATGAGCAGTTCTTC. Amino acids: CASSQVSSFNEQFF.

This rearrangement joins TRBV19 to TRBJ1-2, with a possible D match to TRBD1 (5 bases). This CDR3 spans 16 amino acids. Between the trimmed V and J ends, which lost 0 bases and 2 bases, there was a span of 13 bases. Germline lookup yields CDR1 LNHDA and CDR2 SQIVND (reference sequence). The CDR3 DNA is TGTGCCAGTAGTATAGATCTATACGGGGGGAACTATGGCTACACCTTC. Amino acids: CASSIDLYGGNYGYTF.

As DNA, the CDR3 is TGTGCCTGGAGCCAACGGGGAGACCATTCACCCCTCCACTTT. Translation: CAWSQRGDHSPLHF. V usage is TRBV30 and J usage is TRBJ1-6; D is undetermined. Trimming took 3 bases from V and 8 from J, leaving 14 bases between them. Germline V gives CDR1 GTSNPN, CDR2 SVGIG (reference sequence). This CDR3 has 14 residues.

The chain joins TRBV21-1 to TRBJ1-2; the DNA was not used to check the table's D call, TRBD1. TRBV21-1 is listed as a pseudogene. This CDR3 has 15 residues. In nucleotides, the CDR3 is TGTGCCAGCAGCAAAGCGCTGAGAAGGGGAAATGGCTACACCTTC. Amino acid sequence: CASSKALRRGNGYTF.

This chain uses TRBV5-1 with TRBJ1-4; D is undetermined. V was shortened by 2 bases and J by 0 bases, with 5 bases between the two germline ends. The CDR3 is 14 amino acids. CDR1 and CDR2 from the germline V gene are SGHRS and YFSETQ. Here the CDR3 DNA reads TGCGCCAGCAGCTTACTCACAACTAATGAAAAACTGTTTTTT. Translated: CASSLLTTNEKLFF.

This clone was seen many times. This chain connects TRBV25-1 to TRBJ2-2, with D perhaps TRBD1 (5 bases). CDR1 is MGHDK, CDR2 SYGVNS, per germline. The CDR3 contains 13 residues. Trimming stripped 5 bases from V and 7 bases from J, with 11 bases between. Here the CDR3 DNA reads TGTGCCAGCAGTACCAGGGATATCGGGGAGCTGTTTTTT. Translated, it gives CASSTRDIGELFF.

The J gene is TRBJ2-7, the V gene TRBV24-1; TRBD2 aligns across 9 bases. CDR1 is KGHDR and CDR2 is SFDVKD in the germline V gene. V dropped 4 bases and J dropped 5; count of bases not matched to a gene: 5. The CDR3 totals 14 residues. The CDR3 here is CATSEAGLAHEQYF. As DNA, the CDR3 is TGTGCCACCAGTGAGGCGGGACTAGCCCACGAGCAGTACTTC.